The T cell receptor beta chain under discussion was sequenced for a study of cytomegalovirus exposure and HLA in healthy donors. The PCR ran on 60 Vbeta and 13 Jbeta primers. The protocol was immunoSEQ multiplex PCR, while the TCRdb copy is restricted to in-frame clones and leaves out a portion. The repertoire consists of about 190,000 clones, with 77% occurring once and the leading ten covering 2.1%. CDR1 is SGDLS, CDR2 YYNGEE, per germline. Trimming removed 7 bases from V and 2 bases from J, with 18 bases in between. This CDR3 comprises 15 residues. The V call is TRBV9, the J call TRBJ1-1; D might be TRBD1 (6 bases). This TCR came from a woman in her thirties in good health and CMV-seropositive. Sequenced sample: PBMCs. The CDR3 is CASAKQGWGNTEAFF. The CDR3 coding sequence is TGTGCCAGCGCTAAACAGGGTTGGGGAAACACTGAAGCTTTCTTT. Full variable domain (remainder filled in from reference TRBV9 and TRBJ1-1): DSGVTQTPKHLITATGQRVTLRCSPRSGDLSVYWYQQSLDQGLQFLIQYYNGEERAKGNILERFSAQQFPDLHSELNLSSLELGDSALYFCASAKQGWGNTEAFFGQGTRLTVV.